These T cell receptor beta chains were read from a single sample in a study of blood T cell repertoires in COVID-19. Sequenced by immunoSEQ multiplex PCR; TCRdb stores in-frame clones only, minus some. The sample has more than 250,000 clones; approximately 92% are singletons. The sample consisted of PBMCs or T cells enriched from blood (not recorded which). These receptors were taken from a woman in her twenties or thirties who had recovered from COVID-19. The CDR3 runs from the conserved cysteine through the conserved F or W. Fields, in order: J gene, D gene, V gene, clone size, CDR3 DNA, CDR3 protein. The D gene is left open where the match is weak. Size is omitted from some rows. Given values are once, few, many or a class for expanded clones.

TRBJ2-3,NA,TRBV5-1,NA,TGCGCCAGCAGCTTTCCGGAGGACGCAGATACGCAGTATTTT,CASSFPEDADTQYF
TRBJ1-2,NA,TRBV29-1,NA,TGCAGCGGCTTAGGGGCACGAGGCTACACCTTC,CSGLGARGYTF
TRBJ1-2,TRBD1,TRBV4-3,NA,TGCGCCAGCAGCCCGGACAGGACTACGGGGTATGGCTACACCTTC,CASSPDRTTGYGYTF
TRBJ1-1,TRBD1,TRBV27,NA,TGTGCCAGCAGTCCCCCGAAAAACAAGGGACAGGAGAACACTGAAGCTTTCTTT,CASSPPKNKGQENTEAFF
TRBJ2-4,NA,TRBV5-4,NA,TGTGCCAGCAGCCGGGACACCAAAAACATTCAGTACTTC,CASSRDTKNIQYF
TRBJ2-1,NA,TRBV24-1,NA,TGTGCCACCAGTGGCAGGGGTAATTCCGGGAACAATGAGCAGTTCTTC,CATSGRGNSGNNEQFF
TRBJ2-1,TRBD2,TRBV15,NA,TGTGCCACCAGCAGAGATTGGCTAGCGGGAGGGAATGAGCAGTTCTTC,CATSRDWLAGGNEQFF
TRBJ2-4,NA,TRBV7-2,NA,TGTGCCAGCAGCTCAATGGGGGCAGGGCCCGGTATTCAGTACTTC,CASSSMGAGPGIQYF
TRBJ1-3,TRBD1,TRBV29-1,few,TGCAGCGTATCACAGGGGACTGGAAACACCATATATTTT,CSVSQGTGNTIYF
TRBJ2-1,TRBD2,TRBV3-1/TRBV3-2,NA,TGTGCCAGCAGCCAAGATTGGGCTAGCGGGAGCTACAATGAGCAGTTCTTC,CASSQDWASGSYNEQFF
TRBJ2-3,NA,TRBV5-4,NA,TGTGCCAGCAGTTATAGCGCCACTAGCACAGATACGCAGTATTTT,CASSYSATSTDTQYF
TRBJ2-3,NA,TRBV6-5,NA,TGTGCCAGCAGTTACTCGTGGGAGCGAAGCACAGATACGCAGTATTTT,CASSYSWERSTDTQYF
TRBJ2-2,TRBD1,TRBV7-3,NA,TGTGCCAGCAGCTTATACCGGACAGGGGGCCTCGGGGAGCTGTTTTTT,CASSLYRTGGLGELFF
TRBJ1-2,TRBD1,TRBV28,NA,TGTGCCAGCAAGCAGGGGGTTTTTGGCTACACCTTC,CASKQGVFGYTF
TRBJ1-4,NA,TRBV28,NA,TGTGCCAGCAGTAAATGGGTTCGGGACAAAGAATCCGAAAAACTGTTTTTT,CASSKWVRDKESEKLFF
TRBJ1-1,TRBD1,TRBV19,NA,TGTGCCAGTAGTTCAAGGACAGGGTCTTACACTGAAGCTTTCTTT,CASSSRTGSYTEAFF
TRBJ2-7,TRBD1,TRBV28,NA,TGTGCCAGCAGTCCATGGACAGGAGCAGCCTACGAGCAGTACTTC,CASSPWTGAAYEQYF
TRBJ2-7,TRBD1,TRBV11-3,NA,TGTGCCAGCAGCGTGACTGGAGGGACAGGGACGAGGGAGCAGTACTTC,CASSVTGGTGTREQYF
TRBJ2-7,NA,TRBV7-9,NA,TGTGCCAGCAGCTTAGATGTAGCTTCCTACGAGCAGTACTTC,CASSLDVASYEQYF
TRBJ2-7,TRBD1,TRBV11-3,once,TGTGCCAGCAGCCTAGCCGGGACAGGGTCCTACGAGCAGTACTTC,CASSLAGTGSYEQYF
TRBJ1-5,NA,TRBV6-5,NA,TGTGCCAGCAGTTATATCACAGGGAATCAGCCCCAGCATTTT,CASSYITGNQPQHF
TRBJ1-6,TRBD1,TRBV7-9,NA,TGTGCCAGCAGCCAGGGGGGACCTCGTGGAGGTTCACCCCTCCACTTT,CASSQGGPRGGSPLHF
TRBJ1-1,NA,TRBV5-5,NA,TGTGCCAGCAGCTTAGGGGCATTGAACACTGAAGCTTTCTTT,CASSLGALNTEAFF
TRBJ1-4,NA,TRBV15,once,TGTGCCACCAGCTCTCTGGCCGACGGCGGTCTTGGAAAACTGTTTTTT,CATSSLADGGLGKLFF
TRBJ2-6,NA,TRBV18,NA,TGTGCCAGCTCACGAGGGAACTCTGGGGCCAACGTCCTGACTTTC,CASSRGNSGANVLTF
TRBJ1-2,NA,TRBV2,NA,TGTGCCAGCAGTCTTTCGGACGGGGCTAACTATGGCTACACCTTC,CASSLSDGANYGYTF
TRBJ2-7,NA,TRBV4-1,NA,TGCGCCAGCCAGGGGATCACTAGGGAGCAGTACTTC,CASQGITREQYF
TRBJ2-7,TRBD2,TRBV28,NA,TGTGCCAGCAGTGGTTTCCCCCTTGCGGGAGCGCTCTGGTACGAGCAGTACTTC,CASSGFPLAGALWYEQYF